A selection of T cell receptor beta chains follows, all from one sample in a study of CD8 T cells in Susac syndrome. TCRdb re-derived calls from the immunoSEQ multiplex PCR reads in MiXCR, one entry per CDR3 protein. This sample yields 140,000 or so distinct CDR3 sequences, of which approximately 96% are seen a single time; approximately 0.08% belongs to the top ten. Sequencing used CD4+ T cells from PBMCs. The receptors come from a human donor with Susac syndrome. Both conserved end residues are part of each CDR3.

V	J	CDR3
TRBV2	TRBJ2-5	CASRRDNQETQYF
TRBV27	TRBJ2-7	CASSFREPSSGEQYF
TRBV6-5	TRBJ1-1	CASSTFSGTGGTEAFF
TRBV5-1	TRBJ2-7	CASSLVVSPYEQYF
TRBV29-1	TRBJ1-1	CSVPGSTEAFF
TRBV3-1	TRBJ2-5	CASTPTGQGWETQYF
TRBV12-3/TRBV12-4	TRBJ2-2	CASRRSGTGNTGELFF
TRBV5-1	TRBJ2-2	CASGPRVKSTGELFF
TRBV9	TRBJ2-2	CASSVRGLRKTGELFF
TRBV20-1	TRBJ2-5	CSARDSSEREGGETQYF
TRBV7-2	TRBJ2-2	CASSLFVAGELFF
TRBV2	TRBJ2-7	CASTYTGWNEQYF
TRBV20-1	TRBJ1-1	CSARDPNRVNTEAFF
TRBV6-5	TRBJ1-3	CASSYGGNGPSGNTIYF
TRBV3-1	TRBJ2-2	CASSRKSNTGELFF
TRBV19	TRBJ1-3	CASSHRTVTGNTIYF
TRBV6-5	TRBJ2-7	CASSSRGTSGSRYEQYF
TRBV9	TRBJ1-5	CASSVRGDFGNQPQHF
TRBV29-1	TRBJ1-5	CSVATGQNQPQHF
TRBV3-1	TRBJ2-5	CASSPIGGDQETQYF
TRBV20-1	TRBJ1-6	CSASLGAKNSPLHF
TRBV14	TRBJ2-1	CASSHRDYYNEQFF
TRBV5-1	TRBJ1-1	CASSLTSDGYEAFF
TRBV20-1	TRBJ2-1	CSATGHSYNEQFF
TRBV7-8	TRBJ1-4	CASSLAGQSNEKLFF
TRBV5-1	TRBJ1-1	CASSLSSNRVTEAFF
TRBV3-1	TRBJ1-2	CASSPNPAYGYTF
TRBV20-1	TRBJ2-1	CSAKRGGHGEQFF
TRBV18	TRBJ1-1	CASSPQRNTEAFF
TRBV2	TRBJ1-2	CASTQEQGAGYTF
TRBV20-1	TRBJ2-3	CSARDSLTDTQYF
TRBV5-1	TRBJ2-3	CASSPYPADTQYF
TRBV9	TRBJ2-6	CASTSRLSGANVLTF
TRBV15	TRBJ2-7	CATSSPGLATSSYEQYF
TRBV9	TRBJ2-7	CASSRDDELVQYF
TRBV12-3/TRBV12-4	TRBJ1-6	CASRWGPENSPLHF
TRBV27	TRBJ2-7	CASSRLGEDYEQYF
TRBV20-1	TRBJ2-1	CSARRSGAINEQFF
TRBV29-1	TRBJ1-5	CSVETGGVGNQPQHF
TRBV9	TRBJ1-2	CASSPMNGGGYTF
TRBV20-1	TRBJ2-7	CSATWRGYEQYF
TRBV11-2	TRBJ2-1	CASRAGHGGPLYNEQFF
TRBV7-9	TRBJ1-1	CASSPQRRNTEAFF
TRBV14	TRBJ2-5	CASSQDQETQYF
TRBV19	TRBJ2-5	CASSIPLAGGGKTQYF
TRBV25-1	TRBJ1-4	CASRGGGAFEKLFF
TRBV20-1	TRBJ1-1	CSAKDRVHTEAFF
TRBV28	TRBJ1-5	CASTRGGSAQPQHF
TRBV6-5	TRBJ1-1	CASSYGGFTEAFF